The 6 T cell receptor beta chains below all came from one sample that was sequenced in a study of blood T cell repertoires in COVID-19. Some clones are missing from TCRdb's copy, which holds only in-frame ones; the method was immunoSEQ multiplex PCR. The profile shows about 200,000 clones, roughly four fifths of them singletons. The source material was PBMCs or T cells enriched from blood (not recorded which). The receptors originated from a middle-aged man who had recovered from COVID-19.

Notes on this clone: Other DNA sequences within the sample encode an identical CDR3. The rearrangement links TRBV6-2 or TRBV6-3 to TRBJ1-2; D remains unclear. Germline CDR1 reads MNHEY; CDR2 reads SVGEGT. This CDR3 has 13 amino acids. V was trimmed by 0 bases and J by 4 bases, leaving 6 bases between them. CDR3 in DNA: TGTGCCAGCAGTTACTCGGGAGGCTATGGCTACACCTTC. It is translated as CASSYSGGYGYTF.

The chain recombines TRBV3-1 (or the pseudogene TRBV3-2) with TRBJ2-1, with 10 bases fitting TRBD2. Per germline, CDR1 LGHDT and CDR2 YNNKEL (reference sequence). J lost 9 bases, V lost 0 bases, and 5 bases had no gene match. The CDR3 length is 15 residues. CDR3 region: CASSQDASGRPEQFF. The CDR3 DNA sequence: TGTGCCAGCAGCCAAGATGCTAGCGGGAGACCTGAGCAGTTCTTC.

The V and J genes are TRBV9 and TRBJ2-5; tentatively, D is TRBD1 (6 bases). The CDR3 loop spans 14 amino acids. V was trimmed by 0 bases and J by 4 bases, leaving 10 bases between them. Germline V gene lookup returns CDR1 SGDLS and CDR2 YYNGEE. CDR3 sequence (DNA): TGTGCCAGCAGCGTAGGGCCAGGGGTAGAGACCCAGTACTTC. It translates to CASSVGPGVETQYF.

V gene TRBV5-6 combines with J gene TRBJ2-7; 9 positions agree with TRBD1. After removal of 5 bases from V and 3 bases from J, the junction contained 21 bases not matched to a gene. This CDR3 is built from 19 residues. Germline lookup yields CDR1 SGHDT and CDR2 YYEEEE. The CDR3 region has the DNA TGTGCCAGCAGATCCGGGACAGGGAAGCGGGGCCAAAGGGTCTACGAGCAGTACTTC. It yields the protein CASRSGTGKRGQRVYEQYF. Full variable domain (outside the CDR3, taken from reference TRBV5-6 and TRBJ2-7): DAGVTQSPTHLIKTRGQQVTLRCSPKSGHDTVSWYQQALGQGPQFIFQYYEEEERQRGNFPDRFSGHQFPNYSSELNVNALLLGDSALYLCASRSGTGKRGQRVYEQYFGPGTRLTVT.

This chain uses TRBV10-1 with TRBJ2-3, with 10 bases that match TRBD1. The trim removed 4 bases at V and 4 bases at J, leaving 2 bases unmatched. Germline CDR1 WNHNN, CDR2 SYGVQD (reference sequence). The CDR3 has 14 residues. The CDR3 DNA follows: TGCGCCAGCAGTGGGACAGGGGGACCAGATACGCAGTATTTT. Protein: CASSGTGGPDTQYF.

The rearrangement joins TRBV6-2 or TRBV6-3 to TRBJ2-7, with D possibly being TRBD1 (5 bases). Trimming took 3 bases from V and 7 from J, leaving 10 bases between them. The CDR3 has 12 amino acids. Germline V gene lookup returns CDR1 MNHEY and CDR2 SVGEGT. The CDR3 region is CASSYRGGEQYV. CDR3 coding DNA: TGTGCCAGCAGTTATAGGGGCGGTGAGCAGTACGTC.